This T cell receptor (beta chain) originates from a study of CD8 T cells in ankylosing spondylitis. Whole-study results and caveats: Earlier authors reported some of these motif variants in reactive arthritis synovial fluid and blood. Clones linked to disease, bearing a CD8+ phenotype, were relatively rare in peripheral blood. Disease-associated clones were reportedly significantly overrepresented in matched ankylosing spondylitis synovial fluid.

One entry per CDR3 protein, called by TCRdb with MiXCR from the 5' RACE reads. Among 250,000 to 350,000 distinct CDR3 sequences listed, around 20% were seen once. This clonotype turned up a few times. Its antigen is not known. The CDR3 spans 13 residues. CDR1 is SQVTM and CDR2 is ANQGSEA in the germline V gene. Trimming at V came to 5 bases and at J to 2 bases, leaving 4 bases not matched to a gene. The rearrangement joins TRBV29-1 to TRBJ2-3; 7 bases are a match to TRBD2. Specimen: blood, either unsorted or a sorted T cell fraction (not recorded which). This sequence was found in a male donor with ankylosing spondylitis or in good health (not recorded which). As DNA, the CDR3 is TGCAGCGTTAGAGCGGGGACCACAGATACGCAGTATTTT. This translates into CSVRAGTTDTQYF.